A selection of T cell receptor beta chains follows, all from one sample in a study of cytomegalovirus exposure and HLA in healthy donors. Sequenced by immunoSEQ multiplex PCR; TCRdb stores in-frame clones only, minus some. Of more than 85,000 clones listed, roughly four fifths are singletons. Sequenced material: PBMCs. These receptors originate from a male donor in good health and CMV-seropositive. Both conserved end residues are part of each CDR3. The D gene is left open where the match is weak. Clone sizes are given selectively: once, few, many, or a class where the clone is expanded.

TRBD1,-,TRBV6-1,TRBJ1-6,CASSGRWDRGISPLHF,TGTGCCAGCAGTGGAAGGTGGGACAGGGGGATCTCACCCCTCCACTTT
TRBD1,few,TRBV5-5,TRBJ1-4,CASSPLTGREKLFF,TGTGCCAGCAGCCCCCTGACAGGGAGGGAAAAACTGTTTTTT
TRBD1,-,TRBV6-5,TRBJ1-1,CASSYSTPDRATEAFF,TGTGCCAGCAGTTACTCGACACCCGACAGGGCAACTGAAGCTTTCTTT
TRBD2,-,TRBV6-5,TRBJ2-7,CASRTSGFEQYF,TGTGCCAGCAGGACTAGCGGGTTCGAGCAGTACTTC
-,-,TRBV10-2,TRBJ2-5,CASSSQGYQETQYF,TGCGCCAGCAGTTCACAGGGTTACCAAGAGACCCAGTACTTC
-,-,TRBV4-3,TRBJ2-7,CASSPNRGSYEQYF,TGCGCCAGCAGCCCCAATCGCGGGTCCTACGAGCAGTACTTC
TRBD1,-,TRBV7-6,TRBJ2-1,CASSNFRGNEQFF,TGTGCCAGCAGCAACTTCAGGGGGAATGAGCAGTTCTTC
-,-,TRBV6-1,TRBJ1-2,CASSEDSRDLWHTF,TGTGCCAGCAGTGAAGATTCGCGGGACCTATGGCACACCTTC
-,few,TRBV5-6,TRBJ1-1,CASSLGQARTEAFF,TGTGCCAGCAGCTTGGGGCAGGCCCGAACTGAAGCTTTCTTT
-,-,TRBV7-9,TRBJ2-7,CASSSDNEQYF,TGTGCCAGCAGCTCGGACAACGAGCAGTACTTC
-,-,TRBV28,TRBJ1-1,CASSSMTEGATEAFF,TGTGCCAGCAGTTCGATGACAGAAGGCGCGACTGAAGCTTTCTTT
-,-,TRBV25-1,TRBJ2-5,CASAPRGSETQYF,TGTGCCAGTGCACCAAGGGGGAGCGAGACCCAGTACTTC
-,once,TRBV15,TRBJ2-7,CATSRDLTYEQYF,TGTGCCACCAGCAGAGATCTAACCTACGAGCAGTACTTC
TRBD1,-,TRBV12-5,TRBJ1-1,CASGPFLDRPNTEAFF,TGTGCTAGTGGCCCGTTTTTGGACAGGCCGAACACTGAAGCTTTCTTT
-,-,TRBV28,TRBJ1-2,CASSFPTGHYGYTF,TGTGCCAGCAGCTTCCCCACGGGTCACTATGGCTACACCTTC
-,-,TRBV5-1,TRBJ1-1,CASSLAARDTEAFF,TGCGCCAGCAGCTTGGCGGCCAGGGACACTGAAGCTTTCTTT
TRBD1,-,TRBV19,TRBJ1-5,CASSIAGTGGNQPQHF,TGTGCCAGTAGTATAGCAGGGACAGGGGGCAATCAGCCCCAGCATTTT
-,-,TRBV6-6,TRBJ1-1,CASRSTEGDDTEAFF,TGTGCCAGCAGGAGTACCGAGGGGGACGACACTGAAGCTTTCTTT
TRBD1,-,TRBV30,TRBJ1-6,CAWSARGASPLHF,TGTGCCTGGAGTGCCAGGGGGGCTTCACCCCTCCACTTT
TRBD2,-,TRBV18,TRBJ2-2,CASSLVAAGEPGELFF,TGTGCCAGCTCCCTGGTTGCGGCGGGGGAACCCGGGGAGCTGTTTTTT
-,many,TRBV28,TRBJ1-1,CGTSYTEAFF,TGTGGAACTTCTTACACTGAAGCTTTCTTT
-,-,TRBV7-6,TRBJ2-5,CASSLEQIQETQYF,TGTGCCAGCAGCTTAGAACAAATCCAAGAGACCCAGTACTTC
TRBD1,-,TRBV9,TRBJ2-1,CASSVAARDSNEQFF,TGTGCCAGCAGCGTAGCCGCCCGGGACAGCAATGAGCAGTTCTTC
-,-,TRBV19,TRBJ2-3,CATRGAYTDTQYF,TGTGCCACCCGCGGGGCCTACACAGATACGCAGTATTTT